Listed below are T cell receptor beta chains from one sample, sequenced in a study of PD-1 blockade in mismatch repair-deficient tumors. Some clones are missing from TCRdb's copy, which holds only in-frame ones; the method was immunoSEQ multiplex PCR. There are around 100,000 clones in the sample; approximately 80% occur only once, and less than 5.5% lies in the top ten. The source was peripheral blood, collected roughly 60 weeks after starting pembrolizumab. These receptors came from an adult with mismatch repair-deficient cancer. Each CDR3 is given with its conserved first and last residue. A D gene is named only where the DNA matches it firmly. Rows give clone size only sometimes, using once, few, many, or a class for an expanded clone.

>NA|TRBJ2-1|TRBV23-1|NA
TGCGCCAGCAGTCAGGGGGGACCATCCTACAATGAGCAGTTCTTC
CASSQGGPSYNEQFF
>NA|TRBJ1-1|TRBV7-9|NA
TGTGCCAGCAGCAGCCGGGACGGAGCTTCAATGAACACTGAAGCTTTCTTT
CASSSRDGASMNTEAFF
>NA|TRBJ2-5|TRBV30|NA
TGTGCCTGGAGTGTAGGGGGAGGGACCCAGTACTTC
CAWSVGGGTQYF
>NA|TRBJ2-6|TRBV2|NA
TGTGCCAGCAGTATTGAAGATTACCGATACAGTCGGGCCAACGTCCTGACTTTC
CASSIEDYRYSRANVLTF
>TRBD2|TRBJ2-7|TRBV7-2|few
TGTGCCAGCAGCCTCCCCCACCGGGCTAGCGGGGCCTACGAGCAGTACTTC
CASSLPHRASGAYEQYF
>TRBD2|TRBJ2-7|TRBV7-9|NA
TGTGCCAGCAGCCCAGGCAGACTAGCGGACTACGAGCAGTACTTC
CASSPGRLADYEQYF
>TRBD1|TRBJ1-5|TRBV18|NA
TGTGCCAGCTCCCCAGGGACAGGGAGCAATCAGCCCCAGCATTTT
CASSPGTGSNQPQHF
>NA|TRBJ2-7|TRBV7-3|NA
TGTGCCAGCAGCGACCAGGGTTACGAGCAGTACTTC
CASSDQGYEQYF
>NA|TRBJ1-5|TRBV7-2|NA
TGTGCCAGCAGCTTAGGGGAATATAGCAATCAGCCCCAGCATTTT
CASSLGEYSNQPQHF
>TRBD1|TRBJ2-5|TRBV19|NA
TGTGCCACCGCAGGGGGCGCCCCAGGAGAGACCCAGTACTTC
CATAGGAPGETQYF
>TRBD1|TRBJ1-2|TRBV28|NA
TGTGCCAGCAGTTTAATGGACAGGACCAACTATGGCTACACCTTC
CASSLMDRTNYGYTF
>TRBD2|TRBJ2-1|TRBV30|NA
TGTGCCTGGAATAGCGGGCCTAACAATGAGCAGTTCTTC
CAWNSGPNNEQFF
>TRBD1|TRBJ1-1|TRBV20-1|NA
TGCAGTGCTGAAACCGGGACAGGAGCTTTCTTT
CSAETGTGAFF
>TRBD2|TRBJ2-1|TRBV5-7|few
TGTGCCAGCAGCAGAGCGGGAGGGGACAATGAGCAGTTCTTC
CASSRAGGDNEQFF
>TRBD1|TRBJ1-2|TRBV7-2|NA
TGTGCCAGCAGCTCCGCTGGGGGACAGGGACTGAAGGGCTACACCTTC
CASSSAGGQGLKGYTF
>NA|TRBJ2-1|TRBV6-6|NA
TGTGCCAGCAGCCAGTACAATGAGCAGTTCTTC
CASSQYNEQFF
>NA|TRBJ2-5|TRBV2|NA
TGTGCCAGCAGTGTACAGGCGGAGACCCAGTACTTC
CASSVQAETQYF
>NA|TRBJ2-1|TRBV5-6|NA
TGTGCCAGCAGCACCAGGGTCGGACAAATCTACAATGAGCAGTTCTTC
CASSTRVGQIYNEQFF
>NA|TRBJ1-4|TRBV7-8|NA
TGTGCCAGCAGTAGGATGGGGGAAAAACTGTTTTTT
CASSRMGEKLFF
>NA|TRBJ2-4|TRBV19|NA
TGTGGATCGATTGGAGCCCGGATTCAGTACTTC
CGSIGARIQYF
>NA|TRBJ2-3|TRBV30|NA
TGTGCCTGGAGTGTTTTATCCGGCCAGGGTGATACGCAGTATTTT
CAWSVLSGQGDTQYF
>NA|TRBJ1-5|TRBV5-1|NA
TGCGCCAGCAGCTTGGGGCAGGGGAGCAATCAGCCCCAGCATTTT
CASSLGQGSNQPQHF
>TRBD2|TRBJ2-5|TRBV29-1|NA
TGCAGCGCTCGGACTAGCGGATACCAAGAGACCCAGTACTTC
CSARTSGYQETQYF
>NA|TRBJ2-2|TRBV15|NA
TGTGCCACCAGCCGGGGCGGCGAATTCGCCGGGGAGCTGTTTTTT
CATSRGGEFAGELFF
>NA|TRBJ2-7|TRBV6-1|NA
TGTGCCAGCAGTGAACGTTCGAGGGCAGAGGGCTCCTACGAGCAGTACTTC
CASSERSRAEGSYEQYF
>NA|TRBJ1-4|TRBV6-6|once
TGTGCCGGCGCGGACGGCCGTAATGAAAAACTGTTTTTT
CAGADGRNEKLFF
>TRBD2|TRBJ2-7|TRBV19|NA
TGTGCCAGTAGTTGGACTAGCGGGAGAGCGAGATACGAGCAGTACTTC
CASSWTSGRARYEQYF
>NA|TRBJ1-2|TRBV28|NA
TGTGCCGGGGGAGACAGCAACTATGGCTACACCTTC
CAGGDSNYGYTF
>NA|TRBJ1-1|TRBV7-2|NA
TGTGCCAGCAGCTCGCTAATACGGAACACTGAAGCTTTCTTT
CASSSLIRNTEAFF
>NA|TRBJ2-1|TRBV27|NA
TGTGCCAGCAGTTTACGGGGAGTTGAGCAGTTCTTC
CASSLRGVEQFF
>NA|TRBJ2-1|TRBV21-1|once
TGTGCCAGCTACACCAGACAGGCCAAGGATGAGCAGTTCTTC
CASYTRQAKDEQFF
>TRBD2|TRBJ2-3|TRBV7-3|NA
TGTGCCAGCAGCTTAAGGGGGCCGACCGGGACTAGCGGTTCCACAGATACGCAGTATTTT
CASSLRGPTGTSGSTDTQYF
>TRBD1|TRBJ2-3|TRBV19|NA
TGTGCCAGTAGTACCCGGACAGGGGCTAGCACAGATACGCAGTATTTT
CASSTRTGASTDTQYF
>NA|TRBJ1-1|TRBV5-1|NA
TGCGCCAGCAGCTTGGACAAGGCGGGCACTGAAGCTTTCTTT
CASSLDKAGTEAFF
>NA|TRBJ1-3|TRBV7-2|NA
TGTGCCAGCAGCTTGGGCAGGCCTGGAAACACCATATATTTT
CASSLGRPGNTIYF
>TRBD2|TRBJ2-1|TRBV9|NA
TGTGCCAGCAGTCGCGGGGGGGCAGTCGCTACCTACAATGAGCAGTTCTTC
CASSRGGAVATYNEQFF
>NA|TRBJ2-6|TRBV4-2|NA
TGTGCCAGCAGCCAAGATCCGGACTCTGGGGCCAACGTCCTGACTTTC
CASSQDPDSGANVLTF
>TRBD2|TRBJ2-1|TRBV13|NA
TGTGCCAGCAGCTTTGGGACTAGCGCCAGATCCTCCTACAATGAGCAGTTCTTC
CASSFGTSARSSYNEQFF
>TRBD1|TRBJ2-5|TRBV27|NA
TGTGCCAGCAGTACCCGGCGGGACAGGGGGGAGACCCAGTACTTC
CASSTRRDRGETQYF
>NA|TRBJ1-5|TRBV2|once
TGTGCCAGCAGCCTACCGGCCGCGCGGGATCAGCCCCAGCATTTT
CASSLPAARDQPQHF
>TRBD2|TRBJ2-1|TRBV6-9|NA
TGTGCCAGCAGTCAAGAACTAGCGGGACTTTACAATGAGCAGTTCTTC
CASSQELAGLYNEQFF
>NA|TRBJ1-3|TRBV4-1|once
TGCGCCAGCAGCCAACAGGGTTCTGGAAACACCATATATTTT
CASSQQGSGNTIYF
>NA|TRBJ2-7|TRBV19|NA
TGTGCCAGTAGTATAGACGGGCGCTCTGAGCAGTACTTC
CASSIDGRSEQYF
>NA|TRBJ1-1|TRBV30|few
TGTGCCTGGAGTCTCATAGGGGCTCAAAAAGCTTTCTTT
CAWSLIGAQKAFF
>TRBD2|TRBJ2-2|TRBV6-4|NA
TGTGCCAGCAGCCTACTAGCGACCACCGGGGAGCTGTTTTTT
CASSLLATTGELFF
>NA|TRBJ2-1|TRBV11-2|NA
TGTGCCAGCAGCTTATCGGGGGGCTTCTCCTACAATGAGCAGTTCTTC
CASSLSGGFSYNEQFF
>NA|TRBJ2-1|TRBV7-2|NA
TGTGCCAGCAGCTTTTTCCGGGTTGAGGACAATGAGCAGTTCTTC
CASSFFRVEDNEQFF
>NA|TRBJ1-1|TRBV6-6|NA
TGTGCCAGCAAGTGGGGAGGTACTGAAGCTTTCTTT
CASKWGGTEAFF
>NA|TRBJ2-2|TRBV28|NA
TGTGCCAGCACACACACCGGGGAGCTGTTTTTT
CASTHTGELFF
>NA|TRBJ1-2|TRBV6-4|few
TGTGCCAGCAGTGACGTCGGCTATGGCTACACCTTC
CASSDVGYGYTF
>TRBD1|TRBJ1-4|TRBV15|few
TGTGCCACCAGCAGAGATACAGGGGGGATTGAAAAACTGTTTTTT
CATSRDTGGIEKLFF
>TRBD2|TRBJ2-3|TRBV19|NA
TGTGCCAGTAGTATAGATGGCCTATATAGCGGGAGGGCCAAAGATACGCAGTATTTT
CASSIDGLYSGRAKDTQYF
>TRBD1|TRBJ2-3|TRBV2|NA
TGTGCCAGCAGCTTAACAGGGGCTAGCACAGATACGCAGTATTTT
CASSLTGASTDTQYF
>NA|TRBJ2-3|TRBV19|NA
TGTGCCAGTAGTATAGGGGAAGATACGCAGTATTTT
CASSIGEDTQYF
>NA|TRBJ2-1|TRBV30|few
TGTGCCTGGAAAGGTGGCTCCTACAATGAGCAGTTCTTC
CAWKGGSYNEQFF